The 8 T cell receptor beta chains below all came from one sample that was sequenced in a study of T cell responses to AZD1222 COVID-19 vaccine. Sequencing used immunoSEQ multiplex PCR; TCRdb keeps in-frame clones, though not all of them. Of about 140,000 clones in the sample, approximately 92% are singletons; the top ten hold around 3.5%. This specimen consisted of peripheral blood, obtained 28 days after the second AZD1222 dose. Receptors were obtained from an adult who received the AZD1222 COVID-19 vaccine.

The rearrangement joins TRBV4-3 to TRBJ1-1; a possible D gene is TRBD1 (6 bases). The CDR3 has 15 residues. Germline V gene data show CDR1 as LGHNA and CDR2 as YSLEER. V gave up 0 bases and J gave up 0 bases, with 8 bases separating them. CDR3 sequence reads: CASSQDGTMNTEAFF. The DNA for the CDR3 is TGCGCCAGCAGCCAAGACGGGACAATGAACACTGAAGCTTTCTTT.

The chain couples TRBV28 to TRBJ1-2; 8 bases agree with TRBD1. V was clipped by 6 bases and J by 7 bases; unmatched bases: 13. Germline CDR1 reads MDHEN; CDR2 reads SYDVKM. The CDR3 runs to 15 residues. CDR3 nucleotides: TGTGCCAGCAGGCCACATACCGGGACAGGTACTGGCTACACCTTC. This sequence encodes CASRPHTGTGTGYTF.

The chain couples TRBV10-3 to TRBJ2-1; 13 bases agree with TRBD2. CDR3 length equals 18 residues. CDR1 and CDR2 from the germline V gene are ENHRY and SYGVKD. J lost 0 bases, V lost 4 bases, and 6 bases had no gene match. Written as DNA, the CDR3 is TGTGCCATCAGTGGCCAGACTAGCGGGAGGACCTCCTACAATGAGCAGTTCTTC. Its translation is CAISGQTSGRTSYNEQFF.

The chain uses TRBV13 and TRBJ2-1; TRBD2 might be the D (5 bases). V gave up 4 bases and J gave up 8 bases, with 12 bases separating them. Germline CDR1 is PRHDT and CDR2 is FYEKMQ (reference sequence). CDR3 length: 13 amino acids. CDR3 bases: TGTGCCAGCAGCTCAGAGGAGGTTGATGAGCAGTTCTTC. Its protein is CASSSEEVDEQFF.

The J gene is TRBJ2-3, the V gene TRBV19, with D possibly matching TRBD1 (6 bases). The V end lost 2 bases, the J end lost 5 bases, and 11 bases lay between the germline ends. Per the germline V gene, CDR1 is LNHDA and CDR2 is SQIVND (reference sequence). This CDR3 comprises 14 residues. Here the CDR3 DNA reads TGTGCCAGTAGTATACAGGGGCTCGAAGATACGCAGTATTTT. It codes for CASSIQGLEDTQYF.

This clone was recorded once. The chain links TRBV19 to TRBJ1-5; a weak D match, TRBD1 (6 bases). Trimming took off 5 bases at V and 3 bases at J, with 8 bases between the two ends. Germline V CDR1 and CDR2: LNHDA, SQIVND (reference sequence). This CDR3 region has 13 residues. CDR3 region: CASSWGLNQPQHF. CDR3 DNA: TGTGCCAGTAGTTGGGGGCTCAATCAGCCCCAGCATTTT.

The genes are TRBV20-1 and TRBJ1-1; D gene unclear. CDR3 size: 9 residues. Germline-derived CDR1 and CDR2 are DFQATT and SNEGSKA (reference sequence). V was clipped by 4 bases and J by 7 bases, with 4 bases between them. DNA of the CDR3: TGCAGTGCTAAGGGTGAAGCTTTCTTT. Protein sequence: CSAKGEAFF.

The chain has TRBV7-8 and TRBJ2-2; 11 bases are shared with TRBD1. After removal of 4 bases from V and 4 bases from J, the junction contained 2 bases not matched to a gene. CDR3 length: 15 residues. Germline V CDR1 and CDR2: SGHVS, FQNEAQ. CDR3 amino acids: CASSSGTGGTGELFF. Here the CDR3 DNA reads TGTGCCAGCAGCTCGGGGACAGGGGGCACCGGGGAGCTGTTTTTT.